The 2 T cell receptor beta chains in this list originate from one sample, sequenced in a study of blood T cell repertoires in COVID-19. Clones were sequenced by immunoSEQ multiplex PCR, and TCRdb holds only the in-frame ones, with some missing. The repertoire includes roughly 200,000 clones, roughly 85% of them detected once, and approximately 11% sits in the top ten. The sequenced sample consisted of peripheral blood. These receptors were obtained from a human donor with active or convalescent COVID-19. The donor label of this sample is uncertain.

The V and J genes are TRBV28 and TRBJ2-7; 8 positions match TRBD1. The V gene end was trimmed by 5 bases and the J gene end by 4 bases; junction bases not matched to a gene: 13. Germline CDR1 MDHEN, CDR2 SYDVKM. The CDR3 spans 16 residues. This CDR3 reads CASSPHRTGLRYEQYF. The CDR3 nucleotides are TGTGCCAGCAGTCCCCATCGGACAGGGCTAAGGTACGAGCAGTACTTC.

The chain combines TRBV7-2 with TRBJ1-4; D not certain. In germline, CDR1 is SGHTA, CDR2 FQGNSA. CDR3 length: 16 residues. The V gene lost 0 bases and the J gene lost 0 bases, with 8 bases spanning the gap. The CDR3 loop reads CASSLAWAATNEKLFF. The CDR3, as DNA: TGTGCCAGCAGCTTAGCGTGGGCAGCAACTAATGAAAAACTGTTTTTT.